Each of the 28 T cell receptor beta chains below was sequenced from the same sample in a study of blood T cell repertoires in COVID-19. The repertoire was sequenced with immunoSEQ multiplex PCR; TCRdb's copy has only in-frame clones and lacks some. This table has 45,000 to 55,000 clones, about 86% appearing once. The sequencing sample was made of peripheral blood. These receptors originate from a man in his sixties or seventies with active COVID-19.

The chain is built from TRBV19 and TRBJ1-6, with no clear D. Trimming removed 2 bases from V and 4 bases from J, with 9 bases in between. The CDR3 extends over 15 amino acids. Germline V gene data show CDR1 as LNHDA and CDR2 as SQIVND (reference sequence). Written as DNA, the CDR3 is TGTGCCAGTAGTATATCCCGGGGATATAATTCACCCCTCCACTTT. Residues: CASSISRGYNSPLHF.

J is TRBJ1-3 and V is TRBV6-2 or TRBV6-3; D call uncertain. V lost 5 bases to trimming and J lost 4 bases, with 12 bases between them. Germline V gene data show CDR1 as MNHEY and CDR2 as SVGEGT. The CDR3 has 14 residues. The CDR3 spells CASSLSPRGNTIYF. Written as DNA, the CDR3 is TGTGCCAGCAGTCTCTCGCCGAGAGGAAACACCATATATTTT.

As DNA, the CDR3 is TGTGCCAGCTCCACCTCCCCGACACGCCTCTCCTACGAGCAGTACTTC. As protein: CASSTSPTRLSYEQYF. The chain joins TRBV18 to TRBJ2-7; D uncertain. V lost 6 bases, J lost 0 bases, and 18 bases lay in between. Germline-derived CDR1 and CDR2 are KGHSH and LQKENI. The CDR3 has 16 residues.

This rearrangement joins TRBV10-3 to TRBJ2-1, with 8 bases identical to TRBD2. The V gene's germline CDR1 is ENHRY and CDR2 SYGVKD. The CDR3 is 16 amino acids. The ends lost 3 bases at V and 4 bases at J; junction bases unmatched: 8. The CDR3 region is CAISERVSGDYNEQFF. Here the CDR3 DNA reads TGTGCCATCAGTGAAAGGGTTAGCGGGGATTACAATGAGCAGTTCTTC.

This clone has a count of ten or more. The chain combines TRBV4-1 with TRBJ1-2; 7 bases match TRBD1. The J segment lost 3 bases and the V segment lost 0 bases, leaving 16 bases of the junction unmatched. This CDR3 is 19 amino acids long. CDR1 and CDR2 from the germline V gene are MGHRA and YSYEKL. CDR3 nucleotide sequence: TGCGCCAGCAGCCAAGATAGGGGGACAGAGTCACCTGGGGACTATGGCTACACCTTC. Its translation: CASSQDRGTESPGDYGYTF.

The CDR3 protein is CASSLGFGNGNTIYF. CDR3 nucleotides: TGTGCCAGCAGCTTAGGGTTCGGGAACGGAAACACCATATATTTT. This chain links TRBV7-6 with TRBJ1-3; D gene ambiguous. The CDR3 has 15 residues. Germline V gene data show CDR1 as SGHVS and CDR2 as FNYEAQ. Trimming pared 1 base from V and 4 bases from J, leaving 11 bases between.

The gene calls are TRBV11-2 and TRBJ2-6, with 7 bases that match TRBD1. The CDR3 covers 16 residues. In germline, CDR1 is SGHAT, CDR2 FQNNGV. The V and J ends lost 4 bases and 4 bases, in that order; junction bases with no gene match: 7. The CDR3 is CASSSRGNPGANVLTF. The CDR3 DNA reads as TGTGCCAGCAGCTCCAGGGGGAACCCCGGGGCCAACGTCCTGACTTTC.

The gene calls are TRBV27 and TRBJ1-2; TRBD1 matches 9 bases. Trimming removed 4 bases from V and 6 bases from J; junction bases left unmatched: 6. The CDR3 is made up of 14 amino acids. Germline V lookup: CDR1 MNHEY, CDR2 SMNVEV (reference sequence). The CDR3 region has the DNA TGTGCCAGCAGTTGGGACAGGGAGGAAAATGGCTACACCTTC. Encoded protein: CASSWDREENGYTF.

V is TRBV9 and J is TRBJ1-2; 8 bases align to TRBD1. The CDR3 spans 14 residues. After removal of 3 bases from V and 4 bases from J, the junction contained 5 bases not matched to a gene. CDR1 is SGDLS and CDR2 is YYNGEE in the germline V gene. The CDR3 DNA reads as TGTGCCAGCAGCGCCGGACAGGGAGGCTATGGCTACACCTTC. It codes for CASSAGQGGYGYTF.

CDR3 region: CASSEMTASSYNSPLHF. CDR3 in DNA: TGTGCCAGCAGTGAAATGACAGCCAGCTCCTATAATTCACCCCTCCACTTT. J is TRBJ1-6 and V is TRBV6-1; TRBD1 might be the D (5 bases). CDR1 is MNHNS and CDR2 is SASEGT in the germline V gene. The CDR3 extends over 17 amino acids. Trimming removed 2 bases at V and 0 bases at J, with 11 bases between.

This clone has just one count. The chain joins TRBV24-1 to TRBJ2-3, with 8 nucleotides matching TRBD2. CDR1 KGHDR and CDR2 SFDVKD come from the germline V gene. Losses at the gene ends were 3 bases for V and 1 base for J; bases not matched to a gene: 2. CDR3 size: 15 residues. DNA of the CDR3: TGTGCCACCAGTGATGGCGGGGGGCGCACAGATACGCAGTATTTT. Protein sequence: CATSDGGGRTDTQYF.

The rearrangement joins TRBV16 to TRBJ1-5, with TRBD1 as a possible D gene (6 bases). Germline values: CDR1 KGHSY, CDR2 FQNENV. This CDR3 has 17 residues. V lost 4 bases to trimming and J lost 1 base, with 17 bases between them. The CDR3 loop reads CASSLLRGTHSNQPQHF. The CDR3 nucleotides read TGTGCCAGCAGCCTACTCAGGGGCACTCACAGCAATCAGCCCCAGCATTTT.

The chain combines TRBV10-3 with TRBJ2-7; D is unclear. The V and J ends lost 8 bases and 6 bases respectively, with 14 bases between them. Germline V gene data show CDR1 as ENHRY and CDR2 as SYGVKD. CDR3 length: 12 amino acids. The CDR3, as DNA: TGTGCCATCGGCCGCGCGGTTGGCGAGCAGTACTTC. Amino acids: CAIGRAVGEQYF.

The rearrangement joins TRBV7-2 to TRBJ2-5; D is possibly TRBD2 (5 bases). Germline values: CDR1 SGHTA, CDR2 FQGNSA. Deletions cut 7 bases from V and 5 bases from J, with 20 bases between. The CDR3 runs to 15 residues. Here the CDR3 DNA reads TGTGCCAGCAACGCTCCGTCCGGGATTGGGGAGACCCAGTACTTC. This encodes CASNAPSGIGETQYF.

The CDR3 loop is CASRRSPSSGNTIYF. The CDR3 DNA follows: TGTGCCAGCAGGCGGAGTCCTAGCTCTGGAAACACCATATATTTT. The chain is built from TRBV7-2 and TRBJ1-3; no reliable D call. The CDR3 totals 15 residues. The V end lost 6 bases, the J end lost 0 bases, and 12 bases lay between the germline ends. Germline V gives CDR1 SGHTA, CDR2 FQGNSA.

The chain combines TRBV6-5 with TRBJ2-7; maybe TRBD2 (6 bases). The CDR3 is 14 residues long. V was clipped by 5 bases and J by 3 bases, with 14 bases between them. Looked up from germline, CDR1 is MNHEY and CDR2 is SVGAGI. CDR3 DNA: TGTGCCAGCAGTCCCTGGGGCGGGGACTACGAGCAGTACTTC. Translating it yields CASSPWGGDYEQYF.

This rearrangement joins TRBV5-8 to TRBJ1-2; D gene uncertain. CDR1 and CDR2 from the germline V gene are SGHTS and YDEGEE. Trimming cost V 3 bases and J 4 bases, with 10 bases left between them. The CDR3 is 13 residues long. In DNA form, the CDR3 reads TGTGCCAGCAGCTGGACTCTTTTCTATGGCTACACCTTC. Its protein product is CASSWTLFYGYTF.

Remarks on this clone: Other DNA sequences in this specimen translate into the identical CDR3. The chain links TRBV6-4 to TRBJ2-2; possible D gene TRBD2, 5 bases. V lost 5 bases and J 2 bases, leaving 12 bases between the germline ends. CDR1 and CDR2 from the germline V gene are MRHNA and SNTAGT. This CDR3 contains 15 residues. CDR3 DNA: TGTGCCAGCAGTCTGGGTAGCGATAACACCGGGGAGCTGTTTTTT. Its protein product is CASSLGSDNTGELFF.

The chain employs TRBV6-1 and TRBJ1-5; perhaps TRBD1 as D (5 bases). V gave up 3 bases and J gave up 0 bases, with 9 bases separating them. The CDR3 consists of 15 residues. From germline, CDR1 is MNHNS and CDR2 SASEGT. CDR3 amino acids: CASSDWGGSNQPQHF. The CDR3 DNA sequence: TGTGCCAGCAGTGATTGGGGGGGTAGCAATCAGCCCCAGCATTTT.

The chain uses TRBV18 and TRBJ2-7; 8 bases are a match to TRBD1. V shed 2 bases and J 5 bases; nucleotides not matched to a gene: 8. This CDR3 contains 15 residues. CDR1 is KGHSH and CDR2 is LQKENI in the germline V gene. The DNA of the CDR3 is TGTGCCAGCTCACCATCCCCCGACAGGGGCCACGAGCAGTACTTC. It codes for CASSPSPDRGHEQYF.

The CDR3 sequence: CASSLERGNTEAFF. For the CDR3, the DNA is TGCGCCAGCAGCTTGGAACGGGGGAACACTGAAGCTTTCTTT. The J gene is TRBJ1-1, the V gene TRBV5-1; the D is unclear. The CDR3 has 14 amino acids. CDR1 SGHRS and CDR2 YFSETQ come from the germline V gene. V gave up 0 bases and J gave up 1 base, with 7 bases separating them.

The rearrangement joins TRBV10-3 to TRBJ2-2; D is undetermined. The V gene's germline CDR1 is ENHRY and CDR2 SYGVKD. V was shortened by 7 bases and J by 0 bases, with 9 bases between the two germline ends. CDR3 size: 14 residues. This CDR3 reads CAITPSANTGELFF. CDR3 nucleotides: TGTGCCATCACTCCCAGTGCGAACACCGGGGAGCTGTTTTTT.

This chain uses TRBV7-6 with TRBJ2-3, with D maybe TRBD2 (7 bases). The V end was cut by 7 bases, the J end by 7 bases, with 15 bases between. Germline-derived CDR1 and CDR2 are SGHVS and FNYEAQ. The CDR3 has 13 residues. The CDR3: CASTSGGPHTQYF. Written as DNA, the CDR3 is TGTGCCAGCACCTCCGGGGGGCCCCATACGCAGTATTTT.

The genes are TRBV11-3 and TRBJ1-3, with D possibly matching TRBD1 (6 bases). Looked up from germline, CDR1 is SGHNT and CDR2 is YENEEA. The CDR3 loop spans 14 amino acids. Trimming removed 3 bases at V and 4 bases at J, with 10 bases between. CDR3 region: CASSFGTTGNTIYF. The CDR3 nucleotides are TGTGCCAGCAGCTTTGGGACAACAGGAAACACCATATATTTT.

The genes are TRBV3-1 (or the pseudogene TRBV3-2) and TRBJ1-2; TRBD1 might be the D (5 bases). The CDR3 length is 16 residues. CDR1 is LGHDT and CDR2 is YNNKEL in the germline V gene (reference sequence). Trimming stripped 1 base from V and 0 bases from J, with 12 bases between. CDR3 region: CASSQGSGHSNYGYTF. CDR3 bases: TGTGCCAGCAGCCAAGGTTCTGGACACTCTAACTATGGCTACACCTTC.

This clone was recorded once. This CDR3 reads CASSPPAGPDTQYF. The CDR3 coding sequence is TGTGCCAGCTCACCACCGGCAGGGCCAGATACGCAGTATTTT. The chain joins TRBV18 to TRBJ2-3; a weak D match, TRBD1 (5 bases). The CDR3 length is 14 residues. The V end lost 0 bases, the J end lost 4 bases, and 8 bases lay between the germline ends. Germline V gives CDR1 KGHSH, CDR2 LQKENI.

V gene TRBV2 combines with J gene TRBJ1-5, with a possible D match to TRBD1 (5 bases). This CDR3 contains 14 residues. V lost 4 bases, J lost 3 bases, and 10 bases lay in between. Germline V CDR1 and CDR2: SNHLY, FYNNEI. CDR3 in amino acids: CASSVSGPNQPQHF. CDR3 nucleotides: TGTGCCAGCAGTGTGTCAGGGCCCAATCAGCCCCAGCATTTT. Looking up the rest from reference TRBV2 and TRBJ1-5 gives the full variable domain: EPEVTQTPSHQVTQMGQEVILRCVPISNHLYFYWYRQILGQKVEFLVSFYNNEISEKSEIFDDQFSVERPDGSNFTLKIRSTKLEDSAMYFCASSVSGPNQPQHFGDGTRLSIL.

This clone came up once. The chain combines TRBV6-1 with TRBJ2-5; 9 bases agree with TRBD1. Germline trimming cut 2 bases from V and 6 bases from J; bases unmatched to any gene: 13. This CDR3 contains 17 residues. CDR1 is MNHNS and CDR2 is SASEGT in the germline V gene. The CDR3 DNA follows: TGTGCCAGCAGTGAACGCGCCACGACAGGGGGTCTGAAGACCCAGTACTTC. Its protein product is CASSERATTGGLKTQYF.